This record looks at one TCR beta chain sequence and its context. These data are taken from a study of Ad26.COV2.S vaccination and SARS-CoV-2 variants. Method: immunoSEQ multiplex PCR; TCRdb's copy keeps in-frame clones and lacks some. The sample shows approximately 150,000 clones, approximately 90% of them seen only once. The CDR3 has 13 amino acids. Between the trimmed V and J ends, which lost 3 bases and 5 bases, there was a span of 8 bases. V usage is TRBV12-3 or TRBV12-4 and J usage is TRBJ1-5; D unresolved. The input for sequencing was peripheral blood, taken after recovery from COVID-19. The source of this sequence is a human donor who had recovered from COVID-19. CDR3 sequence reads: CASSFNPDQPQHF. CDR3 DNA sequence: TGTGCCAGCAGTTTTAACCCAGATCAGCCCCAGCATTTT.